One and the same sample provided the 27 T cell receptor beta chains below, sequenced in a study of response to subunit inactivated influenza vaccine (dated 2018 in TCRdb). Libraries were prepared through RT-PCR. TCRdb records Illumina HiSeq 2500 as the sequencer. TCRdb trimmed public reads at Q25 via fastp, called clones via MiXCR and kept in-frame beta chains. Entries are consolidated by CDR3 protein sequence, retaining the most common genes and DNA. The sample records a few hundred thousand distinct CDR3 sequences, approximately 10% of which are singletons. More than 9.5% of the sample goes to the ten largest clones. These same records also appear under a second study, on T cells expressing NK-cell markers. As that second study puts it: TCR beta cDNA libraries were made by 5'RACE template switching that added a universal primer site and unique molecular identifiers.

The sample was PBMCs from blood, taken on the day of vaccination. These receptors all come from a man aged 50-60 years who received an inactivated influenza vaccine. Donor details come from another sample of the same person, matched by shared clones.

The rearrangement joins TRBV7-2 to TRBJ2-1; 7 nucleotides align to TRBD1. The length of the CDR3 is 14 residues. The V gene's germline CDR1 is SGHTA and CDR2 FQGNSA. V dropped 6 bases and J dropped 5; count of bases not matched to a gene: 7. This CDR3 is CASRADRANNEQFF. CDR3 in DNA: TGTGCCAGCAGAGCTGACAGGGCTAACAATGAGCAGTTCTTC.

The chain recombines TRBV15 with TRBJ2-2; 9 positions match TRBD2. The V and J ends lost 9 bases and 1 base, in that order; junction bases with no gene match: 3. Germline V lookup: CDR1 LNHNV, CDR2 YYDKDF (reference sequence). CDR3 length: 14 residues. CDR3 protein: CATRLAENTGELFF. CDR3 sequence (DNA): TGTGCCACGAGACTAGCGGAGAACACCGGGGAGCTGTTTTTT.

This chain joins TRBV11-3 and TRBJ2-3; D not certain. This CDR3 comprises 15 residues. V was shortened by 1 base and J by 3 bases, with 11 bases between the two germline ends. CDR1 is SGHNT and CDR2 is YENEEA in the germline V gene. The CDR3 region has the DNA TGTGCCAGCAGCTTAGGGGCCTCGATTACAGATACGCAGTATTTT. Its translation: CASSLGASITDTQYF.

The chain couples TRBV21-1 to TRBJ2-7; the listed D gene, TRBD2, was not tested against the DNA. TRBV21-1 is shown as a pseudogene. This CDR3 is 15 amino acids long. The CDR3 region has the DNA TGTGCCAGCAGCAACTTGCTAGGGGAATGCTACGAGCAGTACTTC. Translation gives CASSNLLGECYEQYF.

This clonotype turned up a few times. This chain connects TRBV5-6 to TRBJ1-1; 7 bases agree with TRBD1. CDR1 and CDR2 (germline): SGHDT, YYEEEE. Trimming cost V 1 base and J 7 bases; bases outside gene matches: 10. This CDR3 region has 15 residues. The CDR3 bases are TGTGCCAGCAGCTTGTTCTTGGACAGGACCAGTGAAGCTTTCTTT. Translated: CASSLFLDRTSEAFF.

V usage is TRBV27 and J usage is TRBJ1-5, with a possible D match to TRBD1 (5 bases). The germline gives CDR1 MNHEY, CDR2 SMNVEV (reference sequence). V was cut by 3 bases and J by 4 bases, with 13 bases left in between. The CDR3 covers 15 residues. For the CDR3, the DNA is TGTGCCAGCAGTTTGGAAGGGGAAGGGAATCAGCCCCAGCATTTT. It encodes CASSLEGEGNQPQHF.

CDR3 nucleotide sequence: TGTGCCAGCAGCTCCGGACACATAGAAGCTTTCTTT. Translated: CASSSGHIEAFF. This rearrangement joins TRBV7-2 to TRBJ1-1; TRBD1 might be the D (5 bases). V lost 4 bases to trimming and J lost 8 bases, with 11 bases between them. The V gene's germline CDR1 is SGHTA and CDR2 FQGNSA. The CDR3 is 12 residues long. The whole variable domain, remainder taken from reference TRBV7-2 and TRBJ1-1, is GAGVSQSPSNKVTEKGKDVELRCDPISGHTALYWYRQSLGQGLEFLIYFQGNSAPDKSGLPSDRFSAERTGGSVSTLTIQRTQQEDSAVYLCASSSGHIEAFFGQGTRLTVV.

This clonotype was seen many times. The genes are TRBV6-2 or TRBV6-3 and TRBJ2-1; the D is unclear. This CDR3 spans 11 amino acids. V lost 0 bases to trimming and J lost 7 bases, with 1 base between them. Germline assignment: CDR1 MNHEY and CDR2 SVGEGT. This CDR3 is CASSYSNEQFF. The CDR3 nucleotides read TGTGCCAGCAGTTACTCAAATGAGCAGTTCTTC.

This clonotype was seen a few times. The chain couples TRBV20-1 to TRBJ2-5, with TRBD1 matching over 9 bases. After removal of 4 bases from V and 4 bases from J, the junction contained 7 bases not matched to a gene. Germline V gene data show CDR1 as DFQATT and CDR2 as SNEGSKA (reference sequence). This CDR3 region has 14 residues. Here the CDR3 DNA reads TGCAGTGCTATAGATCCGACAGGGGGAGAGACCCAGTACTTC. Residues: CSAIDPTGGETQYF.

The chain employs TRBV5-1 and TRBJ1-1; 7 nucleotides align to TRBD1. This CDR3 region has 15 residues. The V gene end was trimmed by 3 bases and the J gene end by 6 bases; junction bases not matched to a gene: 11. CDR1 and CDR2 from the germline V gene are SGHRS and YFSETQ. Here the CDR3 reads CASSSDRLQQAEAFF. The CDR3 nucleotides read TGCGCCAGCAGCTCGGACAGGCTACAACAGGCTGAAGCTTTCTTT.

This clonotype has just a few counts. J is TRBJ2-7 and V is TRBV19; TRBD1 agrees at 9 bases. The V gene end was trimmed by 5 bases and the J gene end by 0 bases; junction bases not matched to a gene: 5. CDR1 is LNHDA and CDR2 is SQIVND in the germline V gene (reference sequence). This CDR3 has 15 amino acids. The CDR3 loop reads CASSPDRGGSYEQYF. DNA of the CDR3: TGTGCCAGTAGTCCGGACAGGGGCGGCTCCTACGAGCAGTACTTC.

The V gene is TRBV3-1, the J gene TRBJ2-2, with D unresolved. Germline-derived CDR1 and CDR2 are LGHDT and YNNKEL (reference sequence). The CDR3 totals 17 residues. V was cut by 1 base and J by 4 bases, with 16 bases left in between. Here the CDR3 DNA reads TGTGCCAGCAGCCAAGTTTTGTTAAGGAGATCCACCGGGGAGCTGTTTTTT. This translates into CASSQVLLRRSTGELFF.

At least ten counts were recorded for this clonotype. This chain joins TRBV20-1 and TRBJ2-2; D is uncertain. The CDR3 is made up of 14 amino acids. Germline V CDR1 and CDR2: DFQATT, SNEGSKA (reference sequence). Trimming cost V 5 bases and J 1 base, with 11 bases left between them. As DNA, the CDR3 is TGCAGTGCTTGGGTGGCAGGGAACACCGGGGAGCTGTTTTTT. It specifies CSAWVAGNTGELFF.

The J gene is TRBJ2-7, the V gene TRBV7-2; tentatively, D is TRBD1 or TRBD2 (5 bases each). The germline V and J ends were trimmed by 1 base and 6 bases, with 10 bases remaining between them. The CDR3 runs 13 residues. Germline CDR1 reads SGHTA; CDR2 reads FQGNSA. The CDR3 reads CASSLVGDGEQYF. As DNA, the CDR3 is TGTGCCAGCAGCTTAGTAGGGGACGGCGAGCAGTACTTC.

The chain employs TRBV12-3 or TRBV12-4 and TRBJ2-2; TRBD2 matches 12 bases. The length of the CDR3 is 17 residues. V shed 6 bases, J shed 7 bases, and the junction held 12 bases outside the gene matches. The DNA for the CDR3 is TGTGCCAGCAGAGTGACTAGCGGGGGTTTGGGGAACGGGGAGCTGTTTTTT. It translates to CASRVTSGGLGNGELFF.

The chain has TRBV28 and TRBJ2-1, with D perhaps being TRBD1 or TRBD2 (5 bases each). This CDR3 is built from 15 residues. V lost 2 bases and J lost 7, with 15 bases in between. The V gene's germline CDR1 is MDHEN and CDR2 SYDVKM. CDR3 amino acids: CASSLTPGRSNEQFF. DNA for the CDR3: TGTGCCAGCAGTTTAACTCCGGGACGGAGTAATGAGCAGTTCTTC.

This clonotype came up a few times. The chain has TRBV20-1 and TRBJ1-1; D possibly corresponds to TRBD1 (5 bases). The V gene lost 2 bases and the J gene lost 4 bases, with 14 bases spanning the gap. This CDR3 has 14 residues. The germline V gene encodes CDR1 DFQATT and CDR2 SNEGSKA (reference sequence). This CDR3 reads CSARNPGERTEAFF. DNA for the CDR3: TGCAGTGCTAGAAATCCGGGGGAACGCACTGAAGCTTTCTTT.

The table lists this clonotype with many counts. V usage is TRBV9 and J usage is TRBJ2-5, with D tentatively TRBD2 (6 bases). Germline CDR1 and CDR2: SGDLS and YYNGEE. The CDR3 sequence is 16 residues long. The V end was cut by 0 bases, the J end by 1 base, with 13 bases between. The CDR3 sequence: CASSVGVGGLQETQYF. CDR3 DNA sequence: TGTGCCAGCAGCGTAGGGGTGGGAGGCCTCCAAGAGACCCAGTACTTC.

This clonotype has more than one count but fewer than ten. The chain couples TRBV7-2 to TRBJ2-1; D remains ambiguous. V was trimmed by 5 bases and J by 15 bases, leaving 20 bases between them. This CDR3 contains 13 residues. Germline lookup yields CDR1 SGHTA and CDR2 FQGNSA. The CDR3: CASSHPLGNSPFF. The DNA for the CDR3 is TGTGCCAGCAGCCACCCATTGGGGAACTCCCCGTTCTTC.

This clonotype was observed a few times. This chain links TRBV20-1 with TRBJ2-1; 7 bases fit TRBD2. The J segment lost 6 bases and the V segment lost 6 bases, leaving 5 bases of the junction unmatched. The CDR3 has 12 amino acids. Germline loops: CDR1 DFQATT, CDR2 SNEGSKA (reference sequence). The CDR3 loop is CSASGTVNEQFF. The CDR3 DNA reads TGCAGTGCAAGCGGGACTGTCAATGAGCAGTTCTTC.

This clonotype came up many times. The chain has TRBV12-3 or TRBV12-4 and TRBJ1-6; TRBD1 agrees at 7 bases. V was clipped by 5 bases and J by 10 bases; unmatched bases: 8. The CDR3 is 14 amino acids. The DNA of the CDR3 is TGTGCCAGCAGTCCCCGACAGGGTAGCTCACCCCTCCACTTT. It encodes CASSPRQGSSPLHF.

This chain links TRBV19 with TRBJ1-3, with a tentative D call TRBD1 (5 bases). The CDR3 has 16 amino acids. Germline CDR1 is LNHDA and CDR2 is SQIVND (reference sequence). V was trimmed by 4 bases and J by 2 bases, leaving 15 bases between them. The CDR3 protein is CASSKSGTFTGNTIYF. CDR3 sequence (DNA): TGTGCCAGTAGTAAGTCCGGGACTTTTACTGGAAACACCATATATTTT.

The sample holds a few counts of this clonotype. V usage is TRBV10-3 and J usage is TRBJ1-5; 9 nucleotides agree with TRBD1. J gave up 6 bases and V 6 bases, and 6 bases lay outside the gene matches. Per germline, CDR1 ENHRY and CDR2 SYGVKD. The CDR3 is made up of 14 amino acids. CDR3 residues: CAISQDRGGQPQHF. The CDR3 DNA reads TGTGCCATCAGCCAGGACAGGGGAGGTCAGCCCCAGCATTTT.

This clonotype was seen only a few times. The chain uses TRBV6-5 and TRBJ1-1; TRBD1 matches 8 bases. The CDR3 has 14 amino acids. V gave up 2 bases and J gave up 4 bases; unmatched junction bases: 3. The germline V gene encodes CDR1 MNHEY and CDR2 SVGAGI. The CDR3 nucleotides read TGTGCCAGCAGTTACACGGACAGGGTCACTGAAGCTTTCTTT. It codes for CASSYTDRVTEAFF.

The chain is built from TRBV7-2 and TRBJ2-3; 9 nucleotides line up with TRBD1. The CDR3 is 14 residues long. From germline, CDR1 is SGHTA and CDR2 FQGNSA. V was clipped by 5 bases and J by 5 bases; unmatched bases: 5. The CDR3 protein is CASSAPTGGDTQYF. CDR3 DNA sequence: TGTGCCAGCAGCGCACCGACAGGGGGAGATACGCAGTATTTT. Complete variable domain (other parts from reference TRBV7-2 and TRBJ2-3): GAGVSQSPSNKVTEKGKDVELRCDPISGHTALYWYRQSLGQGLEFLIYFQGNSAPDKSGLPSDRFSAERTGGSVSTLTIQRTQQEDSAVYLCASSAPTGGDTQYFGPGTRLTVL.

This clonotype has at least ten counts. The V gene is TRBV3-1, the J gene TRBJ2-3, with D possibly matching TRBD1 (6 bases). Germline V lookup: CDR1 LGHDT, CDR2 YNNKEL (reference sequence). Trimming shortened V by 4 bases and J by 8 bases, and 16 bases separated the two germline ends. The CDR3 runs 14 residues. CDR3 protein: CASSPSQTGGTQYF. CDR3 nucleotide sequence: TGTGCCAGCAGCCCATCTCAGACAGGCGGTACGCAGTATTTT.

In this sample, this clonotype turned up a few times. CDR3 DNA: TGTGCCAGCATGCCCCGGGGACATAACGTTATGACTGGAAACACCATATATTTT. Protein: CASMPRGHNVMTGNTIYF. This chain uses TRBV7-8 with TRBJ1-3; D might be TRBD1 (6 bases). The ends were cut back, 7 bases at V and 2 bases at J, with 24 bases in the middle. The germline gives CDR1 SGHVS, CDR2 FQNEAQ. CDR3 length: 18 amino acids.